These T cell receptor beta chains were read from a single sample in a study of blood T cells in healthy people across ages. MiXCR was run by TCRdb on the 5' RACE reads, yielding one entry per CDR3 protein. The data hold some 900,000 distinct CDR3 sequences, with roughly 52% observed a single time. The sample was blood. All receptors come from a young man in good health. Each CDR3 is given with its conserved first and last residue. A D gene is named only where the DNA matches it firmly. Not every row has a clone size; where given, it reads once, few, many or a size class.

cdr3_length	j_call	clone_size	d_call	v_call	cdr3_nt	cdr3_aa
14	TRBJ2-5	NA	TRBD1	TRBV5-1	TGCGCCAGCAGCGCGGGACAGGAGAAAGAGACCCAGTACTTC	CASSAGQEKETQYF
15	TRBJ2-1	NA	NA	TRBV5-1	TGCGCCAGCAGATCAGACCAGCAGGAGTACAATGAGCAGTTCTTC	CASRSDQQEYNEQFF
16	TRBJ2-4	NA	NA	TRBV4-1	TGCGCCAGCAGCCAAGATCACAGCTTAGCCAAAAACATTCAGTACTTC	CASSQDHSLAKNIQYF
15	TRBJ1-2	NA	TRBD1	TRBV5-1	TGCGCCAGCAGCTCCGGACAGGACCTAAACTATGGCTACACCTTC	CASSSGQDLNYGYTF
16	TRBJ1-5	NA	TRBD1	TRBV6-5	TGTGCCAGCAGTAAAACCTCGGGACAGGGTAATCAGCCCCAGCATTTT	CASSKTSGQGNQPQHF
17	TRBJ2-6	NA	NA	TRBV4-1	TGCGCCAGCGGAGGCAGGGAATTCAGCTCTGGGGCCAACGTCCTGACTTTC	CASGGREFSSGANVLTF
12	TRBJ1-1	NA	NA	TRBV4-1	TGCGCCAGCAGCCAAGGTAGAGCGGTAGCTTTCTTT	CASSQGRAVAFF
16	TRBJ2-4	NA	TRBD2	TRBV7-9	TGTGCCAGCAGCTTCCTAGCGGGGGGGCTGGCAAACATTCAGTACTTC	CASSFLAGGLANIQYF
14	TRBJ1-2	NA	TRBD1	TRBV4-1	TGCGCCAGCAGCCAAGCCCGGCAGGGGGATGGCTACACCTTC	CASSQARQGDGYTF
15	TRBJ2-7	NA	NA	TRBV9	TGTGCCAGCAGCGTAGAGGACGTAGTCTCCTACGAGCAGTACTTC	CASSVEDVVSYEQYF
17	TRBJ2-2	NA	TRBD2	TRBV6-2/TRBV6-3	TGTGCCAGCAGTGGGGGACGAGCGGGGCTATACACCGGGGAGCTGTTTTTT	CASSGGRAGLYTGELFF
13	TRBJ2-7	few	NA	TRBV10-3	TGTGCCACCCACCATGACGACTCCTACGAGCAGTACTTC	CATHHDDSYEQYF
15	TRBJ2-7	NA	NA	TRBV6-1	TGTGCCAGCAGTGACTTTAGACAGGCCAATTACGAGCAGTACTTC	CASSDFRQANYEQYF
18	TRBJ2-7	NA	TRBD2	TRBV7-2	TGTGCCAGCAGCTTACAAGGGTTAGCGGGGCGGGGATCCTACGAGCAGTACTTC	CASSLQGLAGRGSYEQYF
16	TRBJ2-1	few	TRBD1	TRBV30	TGTGCCTGGAGTGTACAGGGACAGGGGATTTACAATGAGCAGTTCTTC	CAWSVQGQGIYNEQFF
12	TRBJ1-5	few	TRBD1	TRBV29-1	TGCAGCGTGGGACAGCAGAATCAGCCCCAGCATTTT	CSVGQQNQPQHF
15	TRBJ2-5	NA	TRBD2	TRBV6-5	TGTGCCAGCAGTTATGGGGGGGAGGTTGGAGAGACCCAGTACTTC	CASSYGGEVGETQYF
14	TRBJ2-3	NA	NA	TRBV9	TGTGCCAGCAGCTCTGACTCGGGCCCAGATACGCAGTATTTT	CASSSDSGPDTQYF
14	TRBJ1-2	NA	TRBD1	TRBV5-1	TGCGCCAGCAGCGATAGGACAGGGGGCGGTGGCTACACCTTC	CASSDRTGGGGYTF
18	TRBJ2-4	once	NA	TRBV21-1	TGTGCCAGCAGCAAAGTTAAGATAAGCGGGGGCCCCAAAAACATTCAGTACTTC	CASSKVKISGGPKNIQYF
14	TRBJ2-7	NA	NA	TRBV6-5	TGTGCCAGCAGACCCCCTGAAAGAGCCTACGAGCAGTACTTC	CASRPPERAYEQYF
10	TRBJ1-2	few	NA	TRBV20-1	TGCAGTGCTAGAGAGGGGAGCTACACCTTC	CSAREGSYTF
14	TRBJ1-5	NA	NA	TRBV2	TGTGCCAGCAGTGTTGAGTCGAACGATCAGCCCCAGCATTTT	CASSVESNDQPQHF
13	TRBJ2-7	NA	NA	TRBV5-6	TGTGCCAGCAGCAATACAGGGCGATACGAGCAGTACTTC	CASSNTGRYEQYF
13	TRBJ1-4	NA	TRBD1	TRBV29-1	TGCAGCGTTACCGGGACAGGGACTGAAAAACTGTTTTTT	CSVTGTGTEKLFF
14	TRBJ2-7	NA	NA	TRBV20-1	TGCAGTGCTAGATCAGAGGGGGGGGGCTACGAGCAGTACTTC	CSARSEGGGYEQYF
16	TRBJ2-7	few	TRBD2	TRBV4-1	TGCGCCAGCAGCCAAGGTGCCAGCGGGGTCTCCTACGAGCAGTACTTC	CASSQGASGVSYEQYF
18	TRBJ2-7	NA	NA	TRBV21-1	TGTGCCAGCACCCTCACAGGGGGATACTCTTCAACTACCTACGAGCAGTACTTC	CASTLTGGYSSTTYEQYF
16	TRBJ1-6	few	NA	TRBV6-5	TGTGCCAGCAGTTACTGGGGGAGCTCCTATAATTCACCCCTCCACTTT	CASSYWGSSYNSPLHF
13	TRBJ1-1	NA	NA	TRBV4-1	TGCGCCAGCCGGTTTCGCGGGGACACTGAAGCTTTCTTT	CASRFRGDTEAFF
15	TRBJ1-2	few	TRBD1	TRBV20-1	TGCAGTGCTAGAGACGAGGACAGGGGGCGAATCGGCTACACCTTC	CSARDEDRGRIGYTF
20	TRBJ2-1	few	TRBD1	TRBV20-1	TGCAGTGCTAGAGAGCGCCGTGGACAGGGGGCGTACACTTCGTACAATGAGCAGTTCTTC	CSARERRGQGAYTSYNEQFF
14	TRBJ1-4	NA	NA	TRBV12-3/TRBV12-4	TGTGCCAGCAGTTTAGTCCCGGATAATGAAAAACTGTTTTTT	CASSLVPDNEKLFF
14	TRBJ2-4	few	NA	TRBV20-1	TGCAGTGCTGGGGAACCTCTCACCAAAAACATTCAGTACTTC	CSAGEPLTKNIQYF
17	TRBJ2-1	few	TRBD2	TRBV25-1	TGTGCCAGCAGTGAAAACCGTTGGGGGACTAGCGGCAATGAGCAGTTCTTC	CASSENRWGTSGNEQFF
13	TRBJ2-3	few	NA	TRBV27	TGTGCCAGCAGTATTATGAGCACAGATACGCAGTATTTT	CASSIMSTDTQYF
17	TRBJ2-1	few	TRBD2	TRBV4-3	TGCGCCAGCAGCCAAGGACTAGCGGGGGAACCCTACAATGAGCAGTTCTTC	CASSQGLAGEPYNEQFF
15	TRBJ2-1	few	NA	TRBV5-6	TGTGCCAGCAGCCAAATCCGGGCCCTGTGGTATGAGCAGTTCTTC	CASSQIRALWYEQFF
11	TRBJ1-1	NA	NA	TRBV28	TGTGCCAGCAGGGCCCTCACTGAAGCTTTCTTT	CASRALTEAFF
13	TRBJ1-4	NA	NA	TRBV20-1	TGCAGTGCCAAGTCACCCCTGAATGAAAAACTGTTTTTT	CSAKSPLNEKLFF
14	TRBJ1-2	NA	NA	TRBV6-2/TRBV6-3	TGTGCCAGCAGGGCCCAGGGCCTTAACTATGGCTACACCTTC	CASRAQGLNYGYTF
15	TRBJ1-2	NA	TRBD1	TRBV9	TGTGCCAGCAGTGCCCGGGACAGGGCGGACTATGGCTACACCTTC	CASSARDRADYGYTF
17	TRBJ1-2	few	NA	TRBV14	TGTGCCAGCAGCCAAGTTTTACAGAGGGCCGTTTACTATGGCTACACCTTC	CASSQVLQRAVYYGYTF
13	TRBJ2-4	few	TRBD2	TRBV7-2	TGTGCCAGCAGTTCAGCGGGGGTCAACATTCAGTACTTC	CASSSAGVNIQYF
17	TRBJ2-6	NA	NA	TRBV27	TGTGCCAGCAGCTCATGGGACGGGAACTCTGGGGCCAACGTCCTGACTTTC	CASSSWDGNSGANVLTF
14	TRBJ1-1	few	NA	TRBV29-1	TGCAGCGTTGAACGTGAGGTTCCGAACACTGAAGCTTTCTTT	CSVEREVPNTEAFF
16	TRBJ2-1	few	TRBD2	TRBV30	TGTGCCTGGAGTCTCTACCCCGGGAGGGGGAGCAATGAGCAGTTCTTC	CAWSLYPGRGSNEQFF
15	TRBJ1-2	NA	TRBD1	TRBV27	TGTGCCAGCAGTTTTGCGGGGGACAGATACTATGGCTACACCTTC	CASSFAGDRYYGYTF
21	TRBJ2-4	few	NA	TRBV4-3	TGCGCCAGCAGCCAAGATAAAGATTGGGTTTTGGCGGGCTGTGCCAAAAACATTCAGTACTTC	CASSQDKDWVLAGCAKNIQYF
12	TRBJ1-1	few	NA	TRBV6-6	TGTGCCAGCAGGGACGGGAACACTGAAGCTTTCTTT	CASRDGNTEAFF
13	TRBJ2-5	NA	NA	TRBV28	TGTGCCAGCAGAGGGGGGCTGCAAGAGACCCAGTACTTC	CASRGGLQETQYF
15	TRBJ1-5	NA	NA	TRBV27	TGTGCCAGCAGCCCCCACAGGGATCGGTATCAGCCCCAGCATTTT	CASSPHRDRYQPQHF
14	TRBJ2-1	few	TRBD1	TRBV20-1	TGCAGTGCTAGTCAGCTTCTCAGGGGGAATGAGCAGTTCTTC	CSASQLLRGNEQFF
13	TRBJ2-4	NA	NA	TRBV9	TGTGCCAGCAGCGTTCGAAACGACAATGAGCAGTACTTC	CASSVRNDNEQYF
14	TRBJ2-4	few	NA	TRBV14	TGTGCCAGCAGCCAAATCCCGGGGCTGAGGGAGCAGTACTTC	CASSQIPGLREQYF
18	TRBJ2-7	many	TRBD2	TRBV2	TGTGCCAGCAGACCCCTCCTAGCGGGGGGCCCTTCATCCTACGAGCAGTACTTC	CASRPLLAGGPSSYEQYF